This TCR beta chain was documented in a study of shared clonotypes between healthy human individuals (dated by TCRdb to the early 2020s). For the study in its entirety: The cohort comprised a couple of women and a few men aged 18 to 49 years. Per donor, three plates each were used for CD4 naive and CD4 memory, two for CD8 naive, and one for CD8 memory. To estimate repertoire size and how much clonotypes are shared between individuals, the study performed deep sequencing of blood TCR repertoires from 4 to 6 healthy adults. To increase sequencing depth and limit assay-specific biases, different laboratories used diverse techniques to prepare libraries and sequence TCR repertoires. Per donor, leukapheresis produced somewhere between about 0.94 and 10 billion PBMCs. Overall results and qualifications from the work: Because the study included a small number of donors, the genetic and exposure-history diversity represented was limited. When a handful of donors were compared, the shared fraction of clonotypes was around 5% for naive CD4, 3% to 4% for naive CD8, 2.3% for memory CD4, and approximately 0.4% for memory CD8. Naive subsets generally had larger estimated clonotype richness than memory subsets. Incomplete sequencing was indicated by rarefaction of sorted-subset datasets, despite the large sequencing depth. Sampling was restricted to blood, and TCR repertoires in tissue are likely to differ from TCR repertoires in blood. Higher generation probabilities were observed for clonotypes shared by all four sorted-subset donors than for non-shared clonotypes. Based on pairwise subsampling, the degree of clonotype sharing among donors was expected to be affected by sequencing depth.

This clone was seen a few times. The antigen this receptor binds is unknown. No base quality information exists; no much larger clone differs at one position. Using the deep immunoSEQ assay, TCR CDR3 regions were amplified from genomic DNA by multiplex PCR. Extracted genomic DNA from each cell subset was spread evenly across all wells of several immunoSEQ 96-well plates, with each plate serving as a replicate. For sorted subsets, roughly 190 ng of genomic DNA, equivalent to some 30,000 T cell genomes, went into each replicate PCR. The purified libraries were quantified using a Qubit 3.0 fluorometer, sized with a Bioanalyzer 2100, and then quantified again using the KAPA Library Quantification kit. Every immunoSEQ 96-well plate was sequenced on a separate single-read 150-cycle Illumina NextSeq 550 flow cell. On the study's bioinformatics: Because the immunoSEQ output held only junctional sequences and lacked quality scores, the filtering could not match the filtering applied to full-length reads. Sequences were annotated with PyIR, a Python wrapper for IgBLAST v1.9, using IMGT germline references to assign V/J genes and CDR3. Reads with weak V/J assignments (E-value above 1e-6), missing CDR3, stop codons, out-of-frame junctions, or ambiguous translated residues were removed. V3J clonotypes were defined as sequences sharing an identical inferred V gene, J gene, and CDR3 amino acid sequence. Percentage overlap between repertoires was computed as shared unique clonotypes divided by the size of the smaller repertoire. RTK rarefaction, the Chao1 estimator, and Recon v2.1 estimates of unobserved clonotypes were used to assess repertoire richness. Generation probabilities for all TCRbeta clonotypes obtained by the gDNA method from several donors were computed using OLGA. TCRdb's version of the immuneACCESS table is confined to in-frame rearrangements and falls short of the full clone set. An unresolved V gene accounts for under half of the shortfall where checked; the remainder is of unknown origin. V, J and clone size were drawn from that table, and D and trimming were deduced from the DNA. This sample holds around 79,000 clones; under 65% were observed only once. Clones ranked in the top ten supply around 50% of the sample.

From the germline V gene (reference sequence), CDR1 is PRHDT and CDR2 is FYEKMQ. The CDR3 runs 13 residues from the cysteine to the phenylalanine. Solely the CDR3 DNA is kept, with 39 bases framed from the first base. At the junction V is shortened by 4 bases and J by 7 bases, with 13 bases in between. Healthy HIV-negative adults with no recently reported acute infections or vaccinations were included as donors. All donors were Caucasian adults living in Nashville, Tennessee, USA. The CD8 memory samples were a combination of magnetically selected CD45RO+ cells and CCR7-negative CD45RA+ effector memory (TemRA) cells. After blood collection by leukapheresis, PBMCs were isolated using Ficoll-Histopaque density gradient centrifugation and then cryopreserved in the vapor phase of liquid nitrogen. Analytical flow cytometry was used to check the purity and quantity of each magnetically sorted T cell population. Each sorted fraction had its genomic DNA isolated and then quantified by UV absorbance on a Nanodrop 2000c.

The TCR comes from a man aged 25-40 years in good health. The chain links TRBV13 with TRBJ1-1, with the D gene call left open. Sequencing used memory CD8+ T cells sorted from blood. This specimen's cell subset or site label, interpreted: CD45RO+ cells pooled with CCR7-negative TemRA cells. The CDR3 protein: CASSWEGTGEAFF. The DNA sequence reads TGTGCCAGCAGCTGGGAGGGCACGGGTGAAGCTTTCTTT.